This T cell receptor beta chain emerged from a study of beta chain features in type 1 diabetes. Study results and limitations: Moderate but significant shortening of TCRB CDR3s was recorded in all four CD4+ subsets from Type 1 diabetes patients.

The CDR3 totals 16 residues. Germline CDR1 reads SGHAT; CDR2 reads FQNNGV. Between the trimmed V and J ends, which lost 2 bases and 2 bases, there was a span of 10 bases. TCRB transcripts that were expressed got sequenced, as all of the isolated RNA had been reverse transcribed. Profiling relied on immunoSEQ multiplex PCR, and the TCRdb table lists in-frame clones only, not all of them. The sample records about 170,000 clones, about 7.8% being singletons. A note on this clone: What it recognizes is unknown.

Specimen: central memory CD4+ T cells from blood. The V call is TRBV11-2, the J call TRBJ2-6; maybe TRBD1 (6 bases). This sequence originates from a woman aged 40 to 50 with type 1 diabetes. Here the CDR3 DNA reads TGTGCCAGCAGCTTATACAGGGCACCTGGGGCCAACGTCCTGACTTTC. As protein: CASSLYRAPGANVLTF.